This T cell receptor (beta chain) was captured in a study of human T cells and chemical hapten exposure. Time point specified: patch test 1, 2 weeks after DPC sensitization. Sample treatment: therapeutic diphenylcyclopropenone sensitization with weekly scalp DPC. The study's findings and limits: PT1 expanded TCR numbers rose with patch test score. Sensitizing with DPC caused no change in TCRs above 1 in 1000 frequency. Expanded TCRs formed significantly more large CDR3 similarity clusters than controls.

Remarks on this clonotype: Its antigen is not known.

TCRdb reanalysed the RACE reads using MiXCR and keeps one entry per CDR3 protein. The sample holds about 120,000 distinct CDR3 sequences, approximately 14% seen once. The material sequenced was whole blood, taken in connection with sensitization to the hapten diphenylcyclopropenone (DPC). The sequence derives from a man aged 18 to 29 with alopecia areata. Some clones in this sample may be carry-over from other donors' samples.

The CDR3 loop is CASSQGARGSSTDTQYF. The CDR3 DNA reads TGCGCCAGCAGCCAAGGGGCGCGGGGGTCTAGCACAGATACGCAGTATTTT. The chain has TRBV4-3 and TRBJ2-3; 7 bases line up with TRBD2. Looked up from germline, CDR1 is LGHNA and CDR2 is YSLEER. There are 17 residues in the CDR3. V gave up 1 base and J gave up 0 bases; unmatched junction bases: 7.